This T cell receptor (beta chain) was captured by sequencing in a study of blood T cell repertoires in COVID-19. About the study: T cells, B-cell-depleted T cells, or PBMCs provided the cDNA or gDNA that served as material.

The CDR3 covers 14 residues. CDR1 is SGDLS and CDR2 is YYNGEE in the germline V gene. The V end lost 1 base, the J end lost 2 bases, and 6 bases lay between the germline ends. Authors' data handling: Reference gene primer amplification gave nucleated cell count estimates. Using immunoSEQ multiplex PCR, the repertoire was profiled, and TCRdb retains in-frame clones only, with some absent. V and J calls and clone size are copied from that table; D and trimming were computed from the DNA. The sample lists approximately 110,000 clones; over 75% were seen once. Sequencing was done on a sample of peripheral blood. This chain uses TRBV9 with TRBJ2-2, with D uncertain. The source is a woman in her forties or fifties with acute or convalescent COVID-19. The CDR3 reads CASSVTTNTGELFF. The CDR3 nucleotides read TGTGCCAGCAGCGTAACTACTAACACCGGGGAGCTGTTTTTT.